This is a list of T cell receptor beta chains from one sample in a study of Tregs in tolerant kidney transplant recipients. The table came from immunoSEQ multiplex PCR; TCRdb's copy has only in-frame clones and leaves some out. In the table there are about 90,000 clones, 93% of which are singletons. The source material was CD4+ T cells from blood (PBMCs), sampled 12 months after the transplant. The source is a human patient who received a combined kidney and bone marrow transplant. The graft donor may account for some of the T cells. CDR3s include the opening cysteine and the closing phenylalanine or tryptophan. The D gene is left open where the match is weak. Rows may omit the clone size; those that give it use once, few, many or a size class.

J gene,clone size,D gene,V gene,CDR3 DNA,CDR3 protein
TRBJ2-1,-,-,TRBV9,TGTGCCAGCAGCGTGGGGGTGGGGACTTACAATGAGCAGTTCTTC,CASSVGVGTYNEQFF
TRBJ1-6,-,TRBD1,TRBV28,TGTGCCAGCAGCCCTACAGGGGGCGCGGGATCACCCCTCCACTTT,CASSPTGGAGSPLHF
TRBJ2-1,-,-,TRBV7-6,TGTGCCAGCAGCTCCCCTAGGAGCGGGTTACGGGGCAATGAGCAGTTCTTC,CASSSPRSGLRGNEQFF
TRBJ2-3,once,TRBD2,TRBV18,TGTGCCAGCTCACCACTTCCTAGCGGGGGGATGACAGATACGCAGTATTTT,CASSPLPSGGMTDTQYF
TRBJ1-6,-,TRBD1,TRBV18,TGTGCCAGCTCACCGGGACAGTATAATTCCCCCCTCCACTTT,CASSPGQYNSPLHF
TRBJ2-5,-,TRBD2,TRBV5-4,TGTGCCAGCAGCTTGGCGTCCGGGGGGGAGACCCAGTACTTC,CASSLASGGETQYF
TRBJ2-2,-,TRBD1,TRBV30,TGTGCCTGCCCACAGGGGGCGAACACCGGGGAGCTGTTTTTT,CACPQGANTGELFF
TRBJ2-1,-,-,TRBV7-2,TGTGCCAGCCGAGCGGTCCACAATGAGCAGTTCTTC,CASRAVHNEQFF
TRBJ1-5,once,TRBD1,TRBV30,TGTGCCTGGAGTGAGGGGACAGGGAGAACATATAGCAATCAGCCCCAGCATTTT,CAWSEGTGRTYSNQPQHF
TRBJ2-1,-,-,TRBV9,TGTGCCAGCAGCAACAAACAGGGAGTTTACTACAATGAGCAGTTCTTC,CASSNKQGVYYNEQFF
TRBJ2-5,-,-,TRBV5-1,TGCGCCAGCAGCTTGGCGCTCGGCCAAGAGACCCAGTACTTC,CASSLALGQETQYF
TRBJ2-5,-,TRBD1,TRBV15,TGTGCCACCAGCAGAGACCCAGGGGGCGCGGAGACCCAGTACTTC,CATSRDPGGAETQYF
TRBJ2-7,-,TRBD1,TRBV4-3,TGCGCCAGCAGCGGAGCCGACAGGGGGAAGTTCCCCTACGAGCAGTACTTC,CASSGADRGKFPYEQYF
TRBJ1-1,-,TRBD1,TRBV5-1,TGCGCCAGCAGCGGGGGACAGCCGAACACTGAAGCTTTCTTT,CASSGGQPNTEAFF
TRBJ1-5,-,-,TRBV19,TGTGCCAGTAGTATTACCCGGGAGGATCAGCCCCAGCATTTT,CASSITREDQPQHF
TRBJ2-7,-,-,TRBV7-2,TGTGCCAGCAGCTTTGCGGGATCCAACTACGAGCAGTACTTC,CASSFAGSNYEQYF
TRBJ1-5,-,TRBD1,TRBV4-3,TGCGCCAGCAGCCAAGACCGGGACAGGGTATTAACCATTATCAGCCCCCAGCATTTT,CASSQDRDRVLTIISPQHF
TRBJ1-5,-,TRBD1,TRBV19,TGTGCCAGTAGTTTCAATCAAGGGACAGGGGGTCAGCCCCAGCATTTT,CASSFNQGTGGQPQHF
TRBJ2-1,-,TRBD2,TRBV19,TGTGCCAGTAGACTAGCGGGGAGCTCCTACAATGAGCAGTTCTTC,CASRLAGSSYNEQFF
TRBJ2-7,-,-,TRBV19,TGTGCCAGTAGTAGGTCGGGGATTGAGCAGTACTTC,CASSRSGIEQYF
TRBJ2-7,-,-,TRBV15,TGTGCCACCAGCAGTGATCGAGACTACGAGCAGTACTTC,CATSSDRDYEQYF
TRBJ1-2,-,TRBD1,TRBV5-1,TGCGCCAGCAGCTGGTCAGGGACAGGTTCTAACTATGGCTACACCTTC,CASSWSGTGSNYGYTF
TRBJ1-2,-,-,TRBV19,TGTGCCAGTAGTAGGAGGGTTAACTATGGCTACACCTTC,CASSRRVNYGYTF